This T cell receptor (beta chain) was retrieved from a study of beta chain features in type 1 diabetes. Overall study results and limits: Naive, central memory and Treg TCRB repertoires appeared more alike in patients than in healthy donors.

Every participating donor gave one draw, a heparinised blood sample averaging about 110 mL. Central memory, naive, regulatory and stem cell-like memory CD4+ cells were sorted by CD45RO/CCR7/CD25/CD127/CD95/CD27. Over 95% purity was reached by all sorted populations. V was shortened by 0 bases and J by 3 bases, with 8 bases between the two germline ends. In germline, CDR1 is MGHRA, CDR2 YSYEKL. There are 14 residues in the CDR3. The entirety of the isolated RNA underwent reverse transcription, so expressed TCRB transcripts were sequenced. Some clones are missing from TCRdb's copy, which holds only in-frame ones; the method was immunoSEQ multiplex PCR. The sample holds over 150,000 clones; around 8.5% are singletons and the top ten take 0.55% to 0.75%. Points on this clone: What it binds is unknown.

V gene TRBV4-1 combines with J gene TRBJ1-1, with D hard to call. The sequenced sample consisted of central memory CD4+ T cells from blood. The TCR was taken from a man aged 18-30 years in good health. Here the CDR3 reads CASSQDFRYTEAFF. The CDR3 coding sequence is TGCGCCAGCAGCCAAGACTTCAGGTACACTGAAGCTTTCTTT.